These 26 T cell receptor beta chains share one sample of origin, sequenced in a study of T cell changes during pregnancy in multiple sclerosis. The table came from immunoSEQ multiplex PCR; TCRdb's copy has only in-frame clones and leaves some out. The top ten hold approximately 0.98% of the sample, which has about 24,000 clones, around 87% seen once. Source: CD4+ T cells from peripheral blood mononuclear cells, taken in the second trimester of pregnancy. Receptors originate from a female donor in good health, enrolled as a control in a pregnancy study.

This rearrangement joins TRBV7-2 to TRBJ2-3; 14 bases are shared with TRBD2. Germline assignment: CDR1 SGHTA and CDR2 FQGNSA. J was trimmed by 5 bases and V by 5 bases; bases with no gene match: 3. The CDR3 is made up of 15 amino acids. CDR3 amino acids: CASSAGLAGVDTQYF. The CDR3 coding sequence is TGTGCCAGCAGCGCGGGACTAGCGGGAGTAGATACGCAGTATTTT.

The chain couples TRBV7-2 to TRBJ1-1; D perhaps matches TRBD1 (5 bases). Germline V CDR1 and CDR2: SGHTA, FQGNSA. The CDR3 runs to 13 residues. Trimming left V 1 base short and J 11 bases short, with 14 bases between. The CDR3 loop is CASSLGPRDIAFF. CDR3 coding DNA: TGTGCCAGCAGCTTAGGACCCAGGGATATTGCTTTCTTT.

A single count supports this clone. This rearrangement joins TRBV29-1 to TRBJ1-4, with D hard to call. This CDR3 contains 13 residues. Looked up from germline, CDR1 is SQVTM and CDR2 is ANQGSEA. Trimming removed 4 bases from V and 0 bases from J, with 6 bases in between. CDR3 in DNA: TGCAGCGTTGCTGCAGCAACTAATGAAAAACTGTTTTTT. It yields the protein CSVAAATNEKLFF.

This chain links TRBV7-8 with TRBJ2-5; TRBD2 aligns across 11 bases. J lost 4 bases, V lost 5 bases, and 12 bases had no gene match. CDR1 and CDR2 (germline): SGHVS, FQNEAQ. This CDR3 is 17 amino acids long. The CDR3 DNA reads TGTGCCAGCAGCCTCTCGCGGGTAGCGGGAGGGAGAGAGACCCAGTACTTC. Translated: CASSLSRVAGGRETQYF.

DNA for the CDR3: TGTGCCAGCAGCGAGGTAGGGGGGGCTACCTATGGCTACACCTTC. This translates into CASSEVGGATYGYTF. The chain combines TRBV2 with TRBJ1-2; possibly TRBD1 for D (6 bases). Trimming left V 6 bases short and J 4 bases short, with 18 bases between. Germline values: CDR1 SNHLY, CDR2 FYNNEI. This CDR3 comprises 15 residues.

The chain is built from TRBV5-1 and TRBJ1-3; TRBD1 matches at 8 bases. The V gene end was trimmed by 0 bases and the J gene end by 3 bases; junction bases not matched to a gene: 14. This CDR3 region has 19 residues. Per the germline V gene, CDR1 is SGHRS and CDR2 is YFSETQ. The CDR3 protein is CASSLGFRTGQDFGNTIYF. The CDR3 nucleotides are TGCGCCAGCAGCTTGGGTTTTAGGACAGGGCAAGATTTTGGAAACACCATATATTTT.

The chain couples TRBV6-1 to TRBJ2-3, with TRBD2 matching 12 bases. The germline CDR1 and CDR2 sequences are MNHNS and SASEGT. J was trimmed by 4 bases and V by 4 bases; bases with no gene match: 9. This CDR3 comprises 17 residues. The DNA for the CDR3 is TGTGCCAGCAGTGGCCAGACTAGCGGGAGACTGGCAGATACGCAGTATTTT. Translating gives CASSGQTSGRLADTQYF.

The chain recombines TRBV19 with TRBJ1-1, with D perhaps matching TRBD1 (5 bases). The CDR3 is 13 residues long. Trimming shortened V by 5 bases and J by 4 bases, and 11 bases separated the two germline ends. Germline loops: CDR1 LNHDA, CDR2 SQIVND (reference sequence). This chain's CDR3 is CASSSWQGTEAFF. CDR3 sequence (DNA): TGTGCCAGTAGTTCTTGGCAGGGCACTGAAGCTTTCTTT.

J is TRBJ2-3 and V is TRBV4-3; 9 positions match TRBD2. With 0 bases clipped from V and 5 bases from J, the junction kept 9 bases outside the gene matches. CDR1 is LGHNA, CDR2 YSLEER, per germline. This CDR3 has 17 amino acids. In nucleotides, the CDR3 is TGCGCCAGCAGCCAAGATCTGGGGGCGGGGGGGAAAGATACGCAGTATTTT. Encoded protein: CASSQDLGAGGKDTQYF.

This clone is a singleton in its sample. The gene calls are TRBV7-8 and TRBJ2-1, with 7 bases matching TRBD2. Unmatched junction bases numbered 10, after V lost 5 bases and J lost 0 bases. CDR3 length equals 17 residues. The germline gives CDR1 SGHVS, CDR2 FQNEAQ. CDR3: CASSAGVARSSYNEQFF. The CDR3 DNA is TGTGCCAGCAGCGCGGGGGTAGCCCGAAGCTCCTACAATGAGCAGTTCTTC.

The rearrangement joins TRBV28 to TRBJ1-3; D possibly corresponds to TRBD1 (6 bases). CDR3 size: 15 residues. Germline V gives CDR1 MDHEN, CDR2 SYDVKM. Between the trimmed V and J ends, which lost 3 bases and 1 base, there was a span of 10 bases. The CDR3 spells CASSLDQGSGNTIYF. The CDR3 region has the DNA TGTGCCAGCAGTTTGGACCAGGGGTCTGGAAACACCATATATTTT.

CDR3 in DNA: TGTGCCAGCAGCTTACTACTCGCGGCGGCGAGGGATGAGCAGTTCTTC. It codes for CASSLLLAAARDEQFF. The V and J genes are TRBV7-8 and TRBJ2-1; maybe TRBD2 (5 bases). V was shortened by 2 bases and J by 8 bases, with 19 bases between the two germline ends. This CDR3 has 16 residues. Germline lookup yields CDR1 SGHVS and CDR2 FQNEAQ.

The J gene is TRBJ1-1, the V gene TRBV5-6, with 7 bases identical to TRBD1. This CDR3 is 14 amino acids long. Looked up from germline, CDR1 is SGHDT and CDR2 is YYEEEE. V was pared by 3 bases and J by 1 base, with 3 bases of the junction left unmatched. The CDR3 sequence: CASSSWDRNTEAFF. The CDR3 DNA reads TGTGCCAGCAGCTCCTGGGACAGGAACACTGAAGCTTTCTTT.

The chain combines TRBV7-8 with TRBJ2-4; 9 nucleotides agree with TRBD1. V lost 1 base, J lost 6 bases, and 4 bases stayed unmatched. The CDR3 consists of 15 residues. Germline CDR1 is SGHVS and CDR2 is FQNEAQ. CDR3 DNA: TGTGCCAGCAGCTTAGTTGCGGGACAGGGAAACATTCAGTACTTC. Its protein product is CASSLVAGQGNIQYF.

This clone was detected only a few times. The chain employs TRBV29-1 and TRBJ2-7; 7 positions agree with TRBD2. The germline V gene has CDR1 SQVTM and CDR2 ANQGSEA. V trimming: 5 bases; J trimming: 0 bases; junction bases outside the gene matches: 7. This CDR3 region has 14 residues. The CDR3 region is CSVSGGTVSYEQYF. The CDR3 DNA reads TGCAGCGTTTCGGGGGGAACAGTCTCCTACGAGCAGTACTTC.

The chain carries TRBV5-4 and TRBJ2-7, with TRBD1 matching 7 bases. The germline gives CDR1 SGHNT, CDR2 YYREEE (reference sequence). The CDR3 is 15 residues long. The V and J ends lost 3 bases and 6 bases, in that order; junction bases with no gene match: 12. The CDR3 DNA sequence: TGTGCCAGCAGCTACGCCGGGACAGATTTTTTCGAGCAGTACTTC. Protein product: CASSYAGTDFFEQYF.

V and J are TRBV5-6 and TRBJ2-1; 7 bases are a match to TRBD1. CDR1 is SGHDT, CDR2 YYEEEE, per germline. There are 11 residues in the CDR3. The V segment lost 5 bases and the J segment 12 bases; nucleotides outside the gene matches: 5. CDR3 region: CASSSSGGQFF. CDR3 nucleotides: TGTGCCAGCAGTTCGTCAGGGGGGCAGTTCTTC.

The table lists this clone with a few counts. This rearrangement joins TRBV4-1 to TRBJ2-2, with D perhaps matching TRBD1 (6 bases). From germline, CDR1 is MGHRA and CDR2 YSYEKL. The V end lost 6 bases, the J end lost 1 base, and 12 bases lay between the germline ends. The CDR3 length is 15 residues. This CDR3 is CASRVKTGNTGELFF. CDR3 nucleotide sequence: TGCGCCAGCAGGGTCAAGACAGGGAACACCGGGGAGCTGTTTTTT.

Here the CDR3 DNA reads TGCGCCAGCAGCCGGCGGGATAGCGGGGGATGGGATGAGCAGTTCTTC. Its protein product is CASSRRDSGGWDEQFF. The chain combines TRBV5-1 with TRBJ2-1, with 9 bases lining up with TRBD2. Germline CDR1 and CDR2: SGHRS and YFSETQ. The V gene end was trimmed by 4 bases and the J gene end by 8 bases; junction bases not matched to a gene: 13. The CDR3 is 16 amino acids.

The chain is built from TRBV7-3 and TRBJ2-2; D is ambiguous. Trimming cost V 5 bases and J 0 bases, with 10 bases left between them. The CDR3 is 15 residues long. Germline V CDR1 and CDR2: SGHTA, FQGTGA. The CDR3 DNA reads as TGTGCCAGCAGCACATCCCACGCGAACACCGGGGAGCTGTTTTTT. Translation gives CASSTSHANTGELFF. Full variable domain (outside the CDR3, taken from reference TRBV7-3 and TRBJ2-2): GAGVSQTPSNKVTEKGKYVELRCDPISGHTALYWYRQSLGQGPEFLIYFQGTGAADDSGLPNDRFFAVRPEGSVSTLKIQRTERGDSAVYLCASSTSHANTGELFFGEGSRLTVL.

The chain uses TRBV6-5 and TRBJ1-3; possibly TRBD1 for D (6 bases). CDR1 and CDR2 from the germline V gene are MNHEY and SVGAGI. V lost 5 bases and J 2 bases, leaving 10 bases between the germline ends. This CDR3 comprises 14 residues. The CDR3 sequence is CASSPRDTGNTIYF. The CDR3 nucleotides read TGTGCCAGCAGTCCCAGGGACACTGGAAACACCATATATTTT.

This clone was observed a single time. The chain carries TRBV5-6 and TRBJ1-3; TRBD1 might be the D (6 bases). Trimming took 4 bases from V and 1 from J, leaving 18 bases between them. The CDR3 sequence is 17 residues long. The germline V gene has CDR1 SGHDT and CDR2 YYEEEE. The CDR3 nucleotides are TGTGCCAGCAGCCTGCTGGGGGGGGCCAGGTCTGGAAACACCATATATTTT. This encodes CASSLLGGARSGNTIYF.

The chain is built from TRBV5-1 and TRBJ2-3, with 9 bases matching TRBD1. The CDR3 runs to 15 residues. V shed 3 bases and J 4 bases; nucleotides not matched to a gene: 6. Germline V gives CDR1 SGHRS, CDR2 YFSETQ. The CDR3 sequence is CASSSGDRVADTQYF. CDR3 coding DNA: TGCGCCAGCAGCTCGGGGGACAGGGTGGCAGATACGCAGTATTTT.

This chain links TRBV25-1 with TRBJ2-2, with a weak D call TRBD1 (6 bases). Germline-derived CDR1 and CDR2 are MGHDK and SYGVNS. The CDR3 is 18 residues long. The germline V and J ends were trimmed by 9 bases and 0 bases, with 23 bases remaining between them. The CDR3 sequence is CASPPGRQETPNTGELFF. CDR3 bases: TGTGCCAGTCCCCCAGGCCGACAGGAGACCCCGAACACCGGGGAGCTGTTTTTT.

The chain carries TRBV19 and TRBJ2-1; TRBD2 matches at 14 bases. CDR1 and CDR2 (germline): LNHDA, SQIVND (reference sequence). This CDR3 spans 14 amino acids. V was pared by 6 bases and J by 12 bases, with 7 bases of the junction left unmatched. The CDR3 coding sequence is TGTGCCAGTAGGGCCGGGACTAGCGGGGGAGGGCAGTTCTTC. As protein: CASRAGTSGGGQFF.

The chain employs TRBV6-5 and TRBJ2-7, with 8 bases that match TRBD2. The germline gives CDR1 MNHEY, CDR2 SVGAGI. The CDR3 contains 15 residues. The V gene end was trimmed by 4 bases and the J gene end by 3 bases; junction bases not matched to a gene: 8. For the CDR3, the DNA is TGTGCCAGCAGTTGGGGGCTCACTAGCGGCTACGAGCAGTACTTC. Translating it yields CASSWGLTSGYEQYF.